Below, one TCR beta chain is given with its context. The antigen is undetermined. Assay used: immunoSEQ multiplex PCR; TCRdb lists only in-frame clones, some missing. This sample carries some 180,000 clones, roughly 85% of them seen once, and the ten largest clones take under 7.5%. This record comes from a study of Ad26.COV2.S vaccination and SARS-CoV-2 variants. Study findings and constraints: Participants given vaccine showed non-spike TCR breadth similar to that of placebo recipients. Reported post-vaccination CD8+ and CD4+ T cell responses to spike showed substantial breadth. Spike-specific TCR breadth ran higher among vaccine recipients than placebo recipients.

This specimen consisted of peripheral blood, obtained after recovery from COVID-19. This TCR derives from a human donor who had recovered from COVID-19.

CDR3 nucleotide sequence: TGTGCCAGCTCACCACGGGGAGGGAACACTGAAGCTTTCTTT. Translation: CASSPRGGNTEAFF. J is TRBJ1-1 and V is TRBV18, with unresolved D. In germline, CDR1 is KGHSH, CDR2 LQKENI. There are 14 residues in the CDR3. Trimming took off 1 base at V and 1 base at J, with 7 bases between the two ends.